These 31 T cell receptor beta chains share one sample of origin, sequenced in a study of cytomegalovirus exposure and HLA in healthy donors. Libraries were prepared by immunoSEQ multiplex PCR; TCRdb keeps only in-frame clonotypes and omits some of them. This sample has over 100,000 clones, with about nine tenths found just once. The source material was PBMCs. These receptors were taken from a woman aged 18-29 years in good health and CMV-seronegative.

This chain joins TRBV28 and TRBJ2-7; 8 positions match TRBD2. This CDR3 is 15 amino acids long. The germline CDR1 and CDR2 sequences are MDHEN and SYDVKM. Trimming cost V 8 bases and J 6 bases; bases outside gene matches: 15. The CDR3 region is CASADGGGPSLEQYF. The CDR3 DNA follows: TGTGCCAGCGCTGACGGGGGGGGGCCCTCTCTCGAGCAGTACTTC.

The chain has TRBV6-4 and TRBJ2-2; D uncertain. The CDR3 length is 13 residues. Between the trimmed V and J ends, which lost 4 bases and 1 base, there was a span of 4 bases. Looked up from germline, CDR1 is MRHNA and CDR2 is SNTAGT. The CDR3 DNA reads TGTGCCAGCAGTGCAGGGAACACCGGGGAGCTGTTTTTT. Its protein is CASSAGNTGELFF.

The chain couples TRBV7-3 to TRBJ2-3; 7 nucleotides line up with TRBD2. Germline-derived CDR1 and CDR2 are SGHTA and FQGTGA. The CDR3 has 14 residues. V lost 5 bases to trimming and J lost 4 bases; unmatched junction nucleotides: 6. The CDR3 sequence is CASSPRGGADTQYF. The CDR3 DNA reads TGTGCCAGCAGCCCGCGCGGGGGTGCAGATACGCAGTATTTT. Variable domain in full (rest from reference TRBV7-3 and TRBJ2-3): GAGVSQTPSNKVTEKGKYVELRCDPISGHTALYWYRQSLGQGPEFLIYFQGTGAADDSGLPNDRFFAVRPEGSVSTLKIQRTERGDSAVYLCASSPRGGADTQYFGPGTRLTVL.

In DNA, the CDR3 is TGTGCCAGCAGTTTATGGAGACTAGCGGGAGGCCCGGGGGAGCTGTTTTTT. Its protein is CASSLWRLAGGPGELFF. The chain has TRBV28 and TRBJ2-2, with 13 bases fitting TRBD2. J lost 8 bases, V lost 0 bases, and 6 bases had no gene match. The CDR3 covers 17 residues. Germline lookup yields CDR1 MDHEN and CDR2 SYDVKM.

The chain links TRBV30 to TRBJ2-2, with D possibly matching TRBD2 (6 bases). V was pared by 4 bases and J by 5 bases, with 14 bases between. The CDR3 consists of 14 residues. CDR1 and CDR2 (germline): GTSNPN, SVGIG (reference sequence). The CDR3 bases are TGTGCCTGGACCTATTTGGGGGGTACCGGGGAGCTGTTTTTT. Translation: CAWTYLGGTGELFF.

The chain joins TRBV4-2 to TRBJ2-5, with TRBD2 as a possible D gene (6 bases). This CDR3 has 14 amino acids. V lost 2 bases and J lost 5, with 12 bases in between. The V gene's germline CDR1 is LGHNA and CDR2 YNFKEQ. CDR3 sequence: CASSQPAAGETQYF. The CDR3 DNA sequence: TGTGCCAGCAGCCAACCCGCGGCGGGGGAGACCCAGTACTTC.

The V and J genes are TRBV7-7 and TRBJ2-3, with D tentatively TRBD1 (7 bases). Germline loops: CDR1 SSHAT, CDR2 FNYEAQ (reference sequence). CDR3 length: 15 amino acids. Between the trimmed V and J ends, which lost 3 bases and 4 bases, there was a span of 14 bases. The CDR3 DNA sequence: TGTGCCAGCAGCTTGGGCAGGGGGGTTTCAGATACGCAGTATTTT. It yields the protein CASSLGRGVSDTQYF.

This clone appeared once. The chain couples TRBV5-1 to TRBJ1-1, with 11 bases fitting TRBD1. The CDR3 sequence is 16 residues long. Germline V gene data show CDR1 as SGHRS and CDR2 as YFSETQ. With 2 bases clipped from V and 0 bases from J, the junction kept 3 bases outside the gene matches. The CDR3 sequence is CASSFGQGAMNTEAFF. In nucleotides, the CDR3 is TGCGCCAGCAGCTTCGGACAGGGGGCTATGAACACTGAAGCTTTCTTT.

This chain links TRBV6-6 with TRBJ2-7; 8 bases are shared with TRBD1. Germline trimming cut 6 bases from V and 4 bases from J; bases unmatched to any gene: 8. From germline, CDR1 is MNHNY and CDR2 SVGAGI (reference sequence). The CDR3 consists of 14 residues. CDR3 sequence: CASRARDRRYEQYF. The CDR3 DNA sequence: TGTGCCAGCAGGGCCCGGGACAGGCGGTACGAGCAGTACTTC.

This chain joins TRBV23-1 and TRBJ1-4; unclear D gene. TRBV23-1 is flagged as an ORF with uncertain function. The CDR3 sequence is 16 residues long. The V end lost 6 bases, the J end lost 0 bases, and 14 bases lay between the germline ends. As DNA, the CDR3 is TGCGCCAGCAGCCCAGAGGTAGAATCAACTAATGAAAAACTGTTTTTT. Protein product: CASSPEVESTNEKLFF.

The CDR3 region is CASSRGTANTGELFF. CDR3 nucleotide sequence: TGTGCCAGTAGTAGGGGGACAGCGAACACCGGGGAGCTGTTTTTT. The V and J genes are TRBV19 and TRBJ2-2; 7 bases fit TRBD1. CDR1 is LNHDA, CDR2 SQIVND, per germline (reference sequence). V was pared by 4 bases and J by 0 bases, with 2 bases of the junction left unmatched. The CDR3 sequence is 15 residues long.

The genes are TRBV7-2 and TRBJ2-1, with a possible D match to TRBD2 (6 bases). Germline V gene data show CDR1 as SGHTA and CDR2 as FQGNSA. This CDR3 has 15 amino acids. The ends were cut back, 1 base at V and 4 bases at J, with 11 bases in the middle. CDR3 loop: CASSLVRGGYNEQFF. For the CDR3, the DNA is TGTGCCAGCAGCTTAGTACGGGGAGGATACAATGAGCAGTTCTTC. Full variable domain (remainder filled in from reference TRBV7-2 and TRBJ2-1): GAGVSQSPSNKVTEKGKDVELRCDPISGHTALYWYRQSLGQGLEFLIYFQGNSAPDKSGLPSDRFSAERTGGSVSTLTIQRTQQEDSAVYLCASSLVRGGYNEQFFGPGTRLTVL.

This clone appeared once. The J gene is TRBJ2-3, the V gene TRBV27, with D unresolved. The V end was cut by 0 bases, the J end by 0 bases, with 4 bases between. The CDR3 runs to 14 residues. CDR1 and CDR2 from the germline V gene are MNHEY and SMNVEV (reference sequence). The CDR3 nucleotides read TGTGCCAGCAGTTTATCTACTAGCACAGATACGCAGTATTTT. Encoded protein: CASSLSTSTDTQYF.

This clone was recorded only once. The chain is built from TRBV30 and TRBJ1-1; D is perhaps TRBD1 (6 bases). The germline CDR1 and CDR2 sequences are GTSNPN and SVGIG (reference sequence). This CDR3 is built from 15 residues. Trimming left V 1 base short and J 1 base short, with 13 bases between. The CDR3 loop reads CAWSAYRVANTEAFF. The CDR3 nucleotides read TGTGCCTGGAGTGCATACAGGGTTGCGAACACTGAAGCTTTCTTT.

The chain carries TRBV9 and TRBJ1-1; D is uncertain. The V and J ends lost 0 bases and 2 bases respectively, with 11 bases between them. Germline V lookup: CDR1 SGDLS, CDR2 YYNGEE. The CDR3 is 15 residues long. CDR3: CASSVAEGGNTEAFF. The CDR3 DNA reads TGTGCCAGCAGCGTAGCTGAGGGAGGTAACACTGAAGCTTTCTTT.

CDR3 region: CASSFRLAVTYNEQFF. The CDR3, as DNA: TGTGCCAGCAGTTTCCGGCTAGCTGTGACCTACAATGAGCAGTTCTTC. The V call is TRBV28, the J call TRBJ2-1; a weak D match, TRBD2 (5 bases). CDR1 is MDHEN, CDR2 SYDVKM, per germline. The CDR3 contains 16 residues. With 3 bases removed from V and 2 bases from J, the gap between germline ends came to 14 bases. Complete variable domain (other parts from reference TRBV28 and TRBJ2-1): DVKVTQSSRYLVKRTGEKVFLECVQDMDHENMFWYRQDPGLGLRLIYFSYDVKMKEKGDIPEGYSVSREKKERFSLILESASTNQTSMYLCASSFRLAVTYNEQFFGPGTRLTVL.

The rearrangement uses TRBV6-1 and TRBJ2-7; TRBD2 matches at 10 bases. V lost 4 bases, J lost 1 base, and 7 bases stayed unmatched. This CDR3 has 16 amino acids. Germline V gene sequence: CDR1 MNHNS, CDR2 SASEGT. The CDR3, as DNA: TGTGCCAGCAGTGCCCAGACTAGCGGGTTTTCCTACGAGCAGTACTTC. It translates to CASSAQTSGFSYEQYF.

This rearrangement joins TRBV10-2 to TRBJ2-1, with TRBD1 matching 10 bases. Germline V CDR1 and CDR2: WSHSY, SAAADI. J was trimmed by 9 bases and V by 10 bases; bases with no gene match: 15. The CDR3 covers 15 residues. CDR3: CATHLPGQGLSEQFF. CDR3 nucleotide sequence: TGCGCCACCCACCTCCCGGGACAGGGGCTGAGTGAGCAGTTCTTC.

This chain joins TRBV5-6 and TRBJ1-1, with D possibly TRBD1 on 5 matching bases. The CDR3 is made up of 13 amino acids. V was pared by 4 bases and J by 1 base, with 8 bases between. Germline V CDR1 and CDR2: SGHDT, YYEEEE. CDR3 in DNA: TGTGCCAGCAGCGGGGGGTGGAACACTGAAGCTTTCTTT. Translated: CASSGGWNTEAFF.

This clone occurred once. The chain employs TRBV30 and TRBJ1-6; D is undetermined. Germline V gene lookup returns CDR1 GTSNPN and CDR2 SVGIG (reference sequence). With 3 bases removed from V and 4 bases from J, the gap between germline ends came to 7 bases. CDR3 length equals 13 residues. The CDR3 nucleotides read TGTGCCTGGAGCCCCCTATATAATTCACCCCTCCACTTT. Amino acids: CAWSPLYNSPLHF. The whole variable domain, remainder taken from reference TRBV30 and TRBJ1-6, is SQTIHQWPATLVQPVGSPLSLECTVEGTSNPNLYWYRQAAGRGLQLLFYSVGIGQISSEVPQNLSASRPQDRQFILSSKKLLLSDSGFYLCAWSPLYNSPLHFGNGTRLTVT.

This sequence joins TRBV4-3 and TRBJ1-3, with TRBD1 matching 10 bases. V lost 0 bases to trimming and J lost 0 bases; unmatched junction nucleotides: 8. This CDR3 comprises 19 residues. From germline, CDR1 is LGHNA and CDR2 YSLEER. CDR3 DNA sequence: TGCGCCAGCAGCCAAGAATCGGGACAGGGGATCCTCTCTGGAAACACCATATATTTT. This encodes CASSQESGQGILSGNTIYF.

This CDR3 is CASSAGTVGNQPQHF. DNA of the CDR3: TGTGCCAGCAGCGCCGGGACAGTGGGCAATCAGCCCCAGCATTTT. This chain uses TRBV5-8 with TRBJ1-5; 7 nucleotides line up with TRBD1. J was trimmed by 2 bases and V by 4 bases; bases with no gene match: 6. The CDR3 sequence is 15 residues long. The germline V gene encodes CDR1 SGHTS and CDR2 YDEGEE. Together with reference TRBV5-8 and TRBJ1-5, the CDR3 gives the full variable domain: EAGVTQSPTHLIKTRGQQATLRCSPISGHTSVYWYQQALGLGLQFLLWYDEGEERNRGNFPPRFSGRQFPNYSSELNVNALELEDSALYLCASSAGTVGNQPQHFGDGTRLSIL.

The chain uses TRBV7-8 and TRBJ1-5; 7 nucleotides agree with TRBD1. The CDR3 is 16 amino acids. The germline gives CDR1 SGHVS, CDR2 FQNEAQ. V lost 4 bases and J lost 5; bases outside the gene matches: 11. CDR3 amino acids: CASSYDRESYDQPQHF. The CDR3, as DNA: TGTGCCAGCAGCTACGACAGGGAGAGTTATGATCAGCCCCAGCATTTT.

A few counts support this clone. The chain carries TRBV5-4 and TRBJ1-1; unclear D gene. The germline V gene has CDR1 SGHNT and CDR2 YYREEE (reference sequence). The V end lost 2 bases, the J end lost 0 bases, and 11 bases lay between the germline ends. This CDR3 is 15 amino acids long. As DNA, the CDR3 is TGTGCCAGCAGCTTTTTTCGGGAGCTGAACACTGAAGCTTTCTTT. Translating it yields CASSFFRELNTEAFF.

This clone was observed a single time. CDR3 in DNA: TGTGCCAGTAGTTCAGGGGCCGCGAACACCGGGGAGCTGTTTTTT. It specifies CASSSGAANTGELFF. This sequence joins TRBV19 and TRBJ2-2; maybe TRBD1 (6 bases). This CDR3 is 15 amino acids long. Germline V gene data show CDR1 as LNHDA and CDR2 as SQIVND (reference sequence). V was pared by 5 bases and J by 0 bases, with 10 bases between.

V is TRBV28 and J is TRBJ2-7; 10 bases agree with TRBD2. The germline V gene encodes CDR1 MDHEN and CDR2 SYDVKM. This CDR3 has 22 amino acids. V gave up 2 bases and J gave up 5 bases; unmatched junction bases: 27. CDR3 DNA: TGTGCCAGCAGTTTAAACCTGATCCGAGGAAGGCAGGAGCGGGAGGGCCGTAACGAGCAGTACTTC. Translation: CASSLNLIRGRQEREGRNEQYF.

The chain links TRBV7-8 to TRBJ2-2; 7 positions agree with TRBD1. The CDR3 has 15 amino acids. V trimming: 3 bases; J trimming: 4 bases; junction bases outside the gene matches: 5. Germline V CDR1 and CDR2: SGHVS, FQNEAQ. CDR3 amino acids: CASSLLTGSTGELFF. In DNA, the CDR3 is TGTGCCAGCAGCTTGCTGACAGGGAGCACCGGGGAGCTGTTTTTT.

The chain is built from TRBV7-6 and TRBJ2-1, with TRBD1 as a possible D gene (6 bases). Between the trimmed V and J ends, which lost 4 bases and 6 bases, there was a span of 10 bases. This CDR3 contains 13 residues. Germline CDR1 SGHVS, CDR2 FNYEAQ. The CDR3 loop reads CASSSSRGNEQFF. Written as DNA, the CDR3 is TGTGCCAGCAGCTCCAGCAGGGGCAATGAGCAGTTCTTC.

The chain joins TRBV9 to TRBJ2-1; possible D gene TRBD1, 6 bases. The CDR3 has 15 residues. Trimming cost V 2 bases and J 7 bases, with 16 bases left between them. Germline-derived CDR1 and CDR2 are SGDLS and YYNGEE. CDR3 protein: CASSVEGQPMNEQFF. The DNA for the CDR3 is TGTGCCAGCAGCGTCGAAGGACAGCCTATGAATGAGCAGTTCTTC.

The chain joins TRBV11-2 to TRBJ2-7; 7 bases match TRBD2. Germline V gives CDR1 SGHAT, CDR2 FQNNGV. Germline trimming cut 5 bases from V and 6 bases from J; bases unmatched to any gene: 13. There are 15 residues in the CDR3. The CDR3 loop reads CASSPYRTSWLEQYF. CDR3 sequence (DNA): TGTGCCAGCAGCCCGTATAGGACTAGTTGGCTCGAGCAGTACTTC.

The rearrangement links TRBV15 to TRBJ1-5, with 9 bases fitting TRBD1. The CDR3 totals 15 residues. Germline trimming cut 8 bases from V and 2 bases from J; bases unmatched to any gene: 7. CDR1 LNHNV and CDR2 YYDKDF come from the germline V gene (reference sequence). Written as DNA, the CDR3 is TGTGCCACCGAGAAGGGACAGGGAGGCAATCAGCCCCAGCATTTT. This sequence encodes CATEKGQGGNQPQHF.